This T cell receptor beta chain was found in a study of human T cells and chemical hapten exposure (dated by TCRdb to the early 2020s). For context, the study as a whole: The libraries were sequenced as a pool, and the TCR yield per sample differed mostly because of small variations in library volumes within the pool. In alopecia patients, the study followed how the peripheral blood TCR repertoire changed in vivo over primary and secondary sensitization to diphenylcyclopropenone (DPC), a hapten. From each blood RNA sample, both TCR alpha and TCR beta chains were sequenced. General findings and caveats noted by the study authors: After repeated subsampling, changes were observed in the strength of the expansion versus patch-test correlation and in the threshold at which the correlation became significant. The number of TCRs above 1 in 1000 frequency did not change with DPC sensitization; there was no evidence of global repertoire structure alterations.

Between the V and J ends, shortened by 0 bases and 3 bases respectively, the junction contains 12 bases. The CDR3 has 15 amino acids, counting the end cysteine and phenylalanine. The read is trimmed to its CDR3 DNA, 45 bases read in frame from base 1. For CDR1 and CDR2, the germline V gene lists KGHSH and LQKENI. The protocol used for the library was 5' RACE. These reads were obtained on an Illumina MiSeq. During library preparation, unique molecular identifiers were attached to individual cDNA molecules so that TCRs could be counted quantitatively and reproducibly. The published analysis was carried out like this. Samples had a median of approximately 96,000 TCRs, with a range from roughly 23,224 to 700,000. V, J and CDR3 annotation of the TCR reads was performed with the Decombinator software suite. For PS versus PT1 abundance plots, all samples were subsampled to the same number of TCRs (28,000). TCRs were defined as expanded if absent before sensitization and observed at least eight times at the 2-week time point. In-frame beta chains were kept once TCRdb had trimmed the public reads at Q25 with fastp and called clones with MiXCR. Each CDR3 protein appears once, grouped with its most common genes and DNA. These V and J calls derive from TCRdb rather than the authors' analysis. Present in this sample are approximately 150,000 distinct CDR3 sequences, around 4.1% of which were seen just once. 1.3% to 1.5% of the sample rests with the top ten.

This clonotype was found a few times. Its cognate antigen has yet to be identified. Base qualities are not at hand, and no much larger clone is one base apart. Total RNA was isolated from unfractionated whole blood collected in Tempus Blood RNA tubes. A handful of healthy volunteers were used as TCR sequencing controls and were bled at day 0, 2 weeks and 6 weeks. This clonotype originated in a female donor in good health. The sequence joins TRBV18 to TRBJ2-7, with TRBD2 perhaps the D gene, on 6 matching bases. DNA sequence: TGTGCCAGCTCACCACCGGAGGGGCGCGTCTACGAGCAGTACTTC. Translation gives CASSPPEGRVYEQYF. Reference TRBV18 and TRBJ2-7 genes cover what lies past the CDR3, so the full variable domain is NAGVMQNPRHLVRRRGQEARLRCSPMKGHSHVYWYRQLPEEGLKFMVYLQKENIIDESGMPKERFSAEFPKEGPSILRIQQVVRGDSAAYFCASSPPEGRVYEQYFGPGTRLTVT.